Described below is a single T cell receptor (beta chain) sequence and its context. The CDR3 is 18 residues long. Germline CDR1 is SGDLS and CDR2 is YYNGEE. V was pared by 0 bases and J by 0 bases, with 9 bases of the junction left unmatched. The source of the sample is a study of blood T cell repertoires in COVID-19. Looking at the study overall: T cells, B-cell-depleted T cells, or PBMCs supplied cDNA or gDNA.

Per the original data handling: Scientists estimated how many nucleated cells there were by amplifying reference gene primers. Sequencing was performed with immunoSEQ multiplex PCR; in TCRdb, only in-frame clones are kept and a portion is missing. That table gives V, J and clone size, and the DNA gave D and trimming. The data show about 200,000 clones, roughly 88% seen once. The sequenced material came from PBMCs or T cells enriched from blood (not recorded which). This chain links TRBV9 with TRBJ1-5, with 7 nucleotides matching TRBD1. The TCR sequence derives from a man between 35 and 55 years old with acute COVID-19. The CDR3 coding sequence is TGTGCCAGCAGCGTAGATGACAGGGAATCCGATAGCAATCAGCCCCAGCATTTT. This encodes CASSVDDRESDSNQPQHF.